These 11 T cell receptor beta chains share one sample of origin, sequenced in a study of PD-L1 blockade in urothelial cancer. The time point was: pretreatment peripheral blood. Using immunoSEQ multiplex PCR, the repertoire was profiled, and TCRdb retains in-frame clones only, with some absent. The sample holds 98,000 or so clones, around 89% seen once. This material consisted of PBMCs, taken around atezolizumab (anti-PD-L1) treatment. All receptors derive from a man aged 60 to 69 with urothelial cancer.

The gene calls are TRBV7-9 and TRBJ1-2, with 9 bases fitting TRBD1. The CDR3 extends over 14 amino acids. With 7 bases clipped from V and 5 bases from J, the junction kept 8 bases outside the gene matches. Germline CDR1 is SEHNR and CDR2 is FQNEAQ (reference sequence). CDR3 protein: CASTMTGGGYGYTF. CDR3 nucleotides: TGTGCCAGCACCATGACAGGGGGAGGGTATGGCTACACCTTC.

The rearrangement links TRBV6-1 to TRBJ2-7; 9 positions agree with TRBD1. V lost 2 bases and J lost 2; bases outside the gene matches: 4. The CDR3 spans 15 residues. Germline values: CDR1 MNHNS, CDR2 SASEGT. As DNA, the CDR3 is TGTGCCAGCAGTGAACTGGGACAGGGTACCTACGAGCAGTACTTC. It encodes CASSELGQGTYEQYF.

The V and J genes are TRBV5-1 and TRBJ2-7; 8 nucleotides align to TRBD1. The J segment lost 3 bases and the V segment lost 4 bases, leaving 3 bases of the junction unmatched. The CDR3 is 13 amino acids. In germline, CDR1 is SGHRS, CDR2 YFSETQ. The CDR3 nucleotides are TGCGCCAGCAGCGGAGGACAGGGCTACGAGCAGTACTTC. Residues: CASSGGQGYEQYF.

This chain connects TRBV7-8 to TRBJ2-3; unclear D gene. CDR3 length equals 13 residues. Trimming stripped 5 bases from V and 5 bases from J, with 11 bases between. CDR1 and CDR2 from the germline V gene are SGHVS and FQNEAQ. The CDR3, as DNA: TGTGCCAGCAGCATTCGAGGAGTAGATACGCAGTATTTT. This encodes CASSIRGVDTQYF.

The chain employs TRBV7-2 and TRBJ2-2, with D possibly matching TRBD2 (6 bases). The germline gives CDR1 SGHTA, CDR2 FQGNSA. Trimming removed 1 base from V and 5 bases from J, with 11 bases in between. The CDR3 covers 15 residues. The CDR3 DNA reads TGTGCCAGCAGCTTAGGCGGGGCAAGAACCGGGGAGCTGTTTTTT. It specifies CASSLGGARTGELFF.

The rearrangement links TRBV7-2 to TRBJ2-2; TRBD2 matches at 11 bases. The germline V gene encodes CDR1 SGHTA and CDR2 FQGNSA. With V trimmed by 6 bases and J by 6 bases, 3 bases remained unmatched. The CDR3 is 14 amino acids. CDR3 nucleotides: TGTGCCAGCAGGGTAGCGGGAGGGTCCGGGGAGCTGTTTTTT. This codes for CASRVAGGSGELFF.

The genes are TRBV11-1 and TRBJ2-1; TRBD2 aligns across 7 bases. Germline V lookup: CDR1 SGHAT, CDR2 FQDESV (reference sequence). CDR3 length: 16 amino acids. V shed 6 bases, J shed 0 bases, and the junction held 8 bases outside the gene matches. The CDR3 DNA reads TGTGCCAGCAGTTATAGGGCTAGCGGCTCCTACAATGAGCAGTTCTTC. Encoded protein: CASSYRASGSYNEQFF.

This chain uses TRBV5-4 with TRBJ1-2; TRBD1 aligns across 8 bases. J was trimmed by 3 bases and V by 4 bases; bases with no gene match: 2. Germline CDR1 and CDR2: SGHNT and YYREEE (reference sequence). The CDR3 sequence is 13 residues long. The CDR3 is CASSPQGDYGYTF. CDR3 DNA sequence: TGTGCCAGCAGCCCACAGGGGGACTATGGCTACACCTTC.

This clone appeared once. CDR3 loop: CASKVRQGAYGYTF. The CDR3 nucleotides read TGTGCCAGTAAAGTTCGACAGGGGGCCTATGGCTACACCTTC. The chain is built from TRBV19 and TRBJ1-2, with 10 positions matching TRBD1. Germline V gene lookup returns CDR1 LNHDA and CDR2 SQIVND (reference sequence). CDR3 size: 14 residues. Trimming cost V 7 bases and J 4 bases; bases outside gene matches: 6.

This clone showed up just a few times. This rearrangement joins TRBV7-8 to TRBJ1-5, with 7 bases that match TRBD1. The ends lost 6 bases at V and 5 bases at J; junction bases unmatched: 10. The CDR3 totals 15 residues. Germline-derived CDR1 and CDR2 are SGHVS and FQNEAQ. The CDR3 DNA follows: TGTGCCAGCAGGCGAGGGACAGACCCTGATCAGCCCCAGCATTTT. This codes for CASRRGTDPDQPQHF.

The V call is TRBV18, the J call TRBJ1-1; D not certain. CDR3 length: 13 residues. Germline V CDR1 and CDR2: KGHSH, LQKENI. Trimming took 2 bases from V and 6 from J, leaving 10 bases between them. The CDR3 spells CASSPDMYAEAFF. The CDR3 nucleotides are TGTGCCAGCTCACCAGACATGTACGCTGAAGCTTTCTTT.